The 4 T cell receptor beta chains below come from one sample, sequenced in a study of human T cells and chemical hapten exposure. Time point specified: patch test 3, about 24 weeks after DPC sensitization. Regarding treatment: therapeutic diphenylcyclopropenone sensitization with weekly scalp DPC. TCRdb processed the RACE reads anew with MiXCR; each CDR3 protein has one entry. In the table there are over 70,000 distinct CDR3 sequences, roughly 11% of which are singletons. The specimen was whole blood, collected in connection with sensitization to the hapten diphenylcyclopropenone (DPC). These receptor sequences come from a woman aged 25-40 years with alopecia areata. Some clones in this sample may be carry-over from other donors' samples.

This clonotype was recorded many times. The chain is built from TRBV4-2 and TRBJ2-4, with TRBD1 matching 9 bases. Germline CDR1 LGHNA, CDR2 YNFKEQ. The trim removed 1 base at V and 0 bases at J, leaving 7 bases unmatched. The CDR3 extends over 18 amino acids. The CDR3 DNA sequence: TGTGCCAGCAGCCAAGCTCTGGGACAGGGACTAGCCAAAAACATTCAGTACTTC. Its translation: CASSQALGQGLAKNIQYF.

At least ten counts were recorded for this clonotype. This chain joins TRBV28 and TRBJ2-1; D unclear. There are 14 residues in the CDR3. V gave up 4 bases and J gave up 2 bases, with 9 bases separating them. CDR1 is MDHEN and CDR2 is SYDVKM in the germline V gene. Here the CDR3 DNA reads TGTGCCAGCAGTTGGCAGTCAACCTACAATGAGCAGTTCTTC. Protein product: CASSWQSTYNEQFF. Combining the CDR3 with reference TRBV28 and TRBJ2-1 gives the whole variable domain DVKVTQSSRYLVKRTGEKVFLECVQDMDHENMFWYRQDPGLGLRLIYFSYDVKMKEKGDIPEGYSVSREKKERFSLILESASTNQTSMYLCASSWQSTYNEQFFGPGTRLTVL.

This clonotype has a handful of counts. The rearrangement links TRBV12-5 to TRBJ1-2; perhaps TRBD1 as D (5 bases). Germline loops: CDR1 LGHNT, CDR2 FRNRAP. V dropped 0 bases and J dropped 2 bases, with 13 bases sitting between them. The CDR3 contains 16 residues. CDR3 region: CASGLVRGDLNYGYTF. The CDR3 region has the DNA TGTGCTAGTGGTTTGGTACGAGGGGACCTGAACTATGGCTACACCTTC.

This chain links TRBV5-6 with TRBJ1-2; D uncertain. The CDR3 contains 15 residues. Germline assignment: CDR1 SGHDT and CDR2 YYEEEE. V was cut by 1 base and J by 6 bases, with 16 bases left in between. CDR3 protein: CASSLRPLLGNGYTF. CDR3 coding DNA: TGTGCCAGCAGCTTGCGCCCGCTCCTTGGAAATGGCTACACCTTC.